This T cell receptor (beta chain) was profiled in a study of T cells in Graves' hyperthyroidism and ophthalmopathy. This clonotype was counted ten times or more. V trimming: 4 bases; J trimming: 5 bases; junction bases outside the gene matches: 8. Germline V gene data show CDR1 as SGHDT and CDR2 as YYEEEE. This CDR3 spans 16 amino acids. Using RNA transcripts as the source, TCR beta CDR3 regions were amplified. The HTBI primer set served for first-round RT-PCR of the TCR CDR3. MiXCR, run by TCRdb on the multiplex PCR reads, gives a single entry per CDR3 protein. The sample records under 800,000 distinct CDR3 sequences, 14% being singletons.

The sequencing sample was made of blood. This receptor was taken from a woman aged 18-35 years with Graves' hyperthyroidism. V gene TRBV5-6 combines with J gene TRBJ2-7; 14 nucleotides line up with TRBD2. The CDR3 region has the DNA TGTGCCAGCAGCCCGCCGGGACTAGCGGGAGCCCACGAGCAGTACTTC. Protein sequence: CASSPPGLAGAHEQYF.